One sample yielded the 5 T cell receptor beta chains listed below, sequenced in a study of CD4 and CD8 cells across lung adenocarcinoma regions. TCRdb itself ran the PCR reads through MiXCR, one entry per CDR3 protein. The data show about 18,000 distinct CDR3 sequences, around 46% seen once. Sequences were obtained from CD8+ T cells from the margin of a lung tumor. These receptors all come from a male donor with lung adenocarcinoma. The CD4 and CD8 labels of this study may be unreliable.

This clonotype was counted between two and nine times. The CDR3 spells CASSQTGARETQYF. CDR3 nucleotide sequence: TGTGCCAGCAGTCAGACAGGGGCCAGGGAGACCCAGTACTTC. The chain is built from TRBV3-1 and TRBJ2-5; 8 bases match TRBD1. After removal of 6 bases from V and 5 bases from J, the junction contained 8 bases not matched to a gene. Germline V CDR1 and CDR2: LGHDT, YNNKEL (reference sequence). The CDR3 has 14 amino acids.

The chain links TRBV10-3 to TRBJ2-6; 10 bases align to TRBD2. In germline, CDR1 is ENHRY, CDR2 SYGVKD. The CDR3 extends over 17 amino acids. V lost 11 bases to trimming and J lost 4 bases; unmatched junction nucleotides: 14. CDR3 sequence: CAGGEAGGGGGANVLTF. For the CDR3, the DNA is TGTGCCGGGGGGGAAGCGGGGGGGGGGGGGGGGGCCAACGTCCTGACTTTC.

The CDR3 loop reads CASSGTESNEQFF. The CDR3 nucleotides read TGCGCCAGCAGTGGGACAGAAAGTAATGAGCAGTTCTTC. The chain links TRBV10-2 to TRBJ2-1, with TRBD1 as a possible D gene (6 bases). Trimming took 4 bases from V and 7 from J, leaving 11 bases between them. This CDR3 is 13 amino acids long. Germline CDR1 WSHSY, CDR2 SAAADI.

This clonotype appeared a few times. CDR3: CAITGAGEDEQYF. In DNA form, the CDR3 reads TGTGCCATCACCGGAGCGGGAGAGGACGAGCAGTACTTC. The chain employs TRBV10-3 and TRBJ2-1; 8 nucleotides align to TRBD2. Gene TRBJ2-7 matches the end of the DNA better, so the J call may be wrong. The CDR3 consists of 13 residues. Germline lookup yields CDR1 ENHRY and CDR2 SYGVKD.

A note on this clonotype: The junction departs from the called germline gene at one end, perhaps through a read error. The chain links TRBV6-1 to TRBJ2-4; D is possibly TRBD1 (5 bases). The CDR3 loop spans 14 amino acids. CDR1 and CDR2 (germline): MNHNS, SASEGT. CDR3 sequence (DNA): TGTGCCGGCAGTGGGGCAGGGCCAAAAGAGATTCAGTACTTC. It is translated as CAGSGAGPKEIQYF.